Listed here are 9 T cell receptor beta chains from one sample, sequenced in a study of cytomegalovirus exposure and HLA in healthy donors. The PCR was carried out with 60 Vbeta primers and 13 Jbeta primers. Repertoires were generated with immunoSEQ multiplex PCR, while TCRdb's copy carries only in-frame clones and drops some. The sample records 200,000 to 250,000 clones, about 80% being singletons. The sequenced material came from PBMCs. Receptor source: a woman between 55 and 75 years old in good health and CMV-seropositive.

This chain joins TRBV30 and TRBJ2-5; tentatively, D is TRBD2 (5 bases). Trimming cost V 5 bases and J 1 base, with 14 bases left between them. This CDR3 comprises 14 residues. Germline-derived CDR1 and CDR2 are GTSNPN and SVGIG (reference sequence). The CDR3 nucleotides are TGTGCCTGGGGCCCTGGCGGGTTCCAAGAGACCCAGTACTTC. Residues: CAWGPGGFQETQYF.

This clone showed up just a few times. The chain is built from TRBV28 and TRBJ1-4, with D tentatively TRBD1 (5 bases). V shed 3 bases and J shed 10 bases, with 9 bases lying between them. The CDR3 totals 12 residues. From germline, CDR1 is MDHEN and CDR2 SYDVKM. CDR3 protein: CASSFRGGKLFF. CDR3 sequence (DNA): TGTGCCAGCAGTTTCCGGGGGGGAAAACTGTTTTTT.

The J gene is TRBJ2-5, the V gene TRBV19, with D perhaps TRBD2 (6 bases). Germline V CDR1 and CDR2: LNHDA, SQIVND (reference sequence). Trimming took off 10 bases at V and 5 bases at J, with 20 bases between the two ends. The CDR3 has 14 amino acids. The CDR3 nucleotides read TGTGCCACCTCTCTAGCGTTAGCTCGGGAGACCCAGTACTTC. Protein: CATSLALARETQYF.

V gene TRBV11-3 combines with J gene TRBJ2-3; D uncertain. The CDR3 loop spans 13 amino acids. Germline V gene sequence: CDR1 SGHNT, CDR2 YENEEA. Trimming removed 5 bases at V and 1 base at J, with 7 bases between. In DNA form, the CDR3 reads TGTGCCAGCAGCCACTCGGGCACAGATACGCAGTATTTT. Amino acid sequence: CASSHSGTDTQYF.

This chain uses TRBV6-1 with TRBJ1-2, with 10 bases that match TRBD1. Germline-derived CDR1 and CDR2 are MNHNS and SASEGT. J was trimmed by 7 bases and V by 6 bases; bases with no gene match: 5. The CDR3 covers 13 residues. The CDR3 DNA follows: TGTGCCAGCAGACAGACAGGGGGCGGTGGCTACACCTTC. Translated: CASRQTGGGGYTF.

Written as DNA, the CDR3 is TGTGCCAGCTCACCACCGGGGGGACCTGAAGCTTTCTTT. It specifies CASSPPGGPEAFF. The gene calls are TRBV18 and TRBJ1-1; maybe TRBD1 (5 bases). There are 13 residues in the CDR3. The V gene lost 0 bases and the J gene lost 6 bases, with 8 bases spanning the gap. Germline V gene lookup returns CDR1 KGHSH and CDR2 LQKENI.

This clone has just one count. CDR3 amino acids: CAWTPPATLGRNEQFF. The CDR3 coding sequence is TGTGCCTGGACCCCACCCGCGACGCTAGGTAGGAATGAGCAGTTCTTC. The chain is built from TRBV30 and TRBJ2-1; D is uncertain. Germline CDR1 and CDR2: GTSNPN and SVGIG (reference sequence). This CDR3 spans 16 amino acids. Trimming shortened V by 4 bases and J by 7 bases, and 23 bases separated the two germline ends.

There are a few counts of this clone. This CDR3 is CASSLYSTQETQYF. The CDR3 bases are TGCGCCAGCAGCTTGTACAGCACACAAGAGACCCAGTACTTC. The genes are TRBV5-1 and TRBJ2-5; D gene ambiguous. V lost 1 base and J 2 bases, leaving 9 bases between the germline ends. The CDR3 consists of 14 residues. Germline CDR1 is SGHRS and CDR2 is YFSETQ. Full variable domain (rest looked up from reference TRBV5-1 and TRBJ2-5): KAGVTQTPRYLIKTRGQQVTLSCSPISGHRSVSWYQQTPGQGLQFLFEYFSETQRNKGNFPGRFSGRQFSNSRSEMNVSTLELGDSALYLCASSLYSTQETQYFGPGTRLLVL.

The V gene is TRBV27, the J gene TRBJ1-1; TRBD1 agrees at 7 bases. Germline trimming cut 5 bases from V and 2 bases from J; bases unmatched to any gene: 11. This CDR3 comprises 16 residues. Germline V gene data show CDR1 as MNHEY and CDR2 as SMNVEV (reference sequence). The CDR3 loop reads CASSPNMGQRNTEAFF. As DNA, the CDR3 is TGTGCCAGCAGTCCGAATATGGGACAGCGTAACACTGAAGCTTTCTTT.